The 27 T cell receptor beta chains presented below share a single source sample, sequenced in a study of neurological immune-mediated disorders. TCRdb ran MiXCR on the 5' RACE reads and lists one entry per CDR3 protein. The sample records tens of thousands of distinct CDR3 sequences, 3.5% to 5.5% being singletons. Input material: PBMCs. Every receptor here comes from a woman between 55 and 75 years old with multiple sclerosis.

This clonotype came up many times. The rearrangement uses TRBV9 and TRBJ1-3; 12 bases are a match to TRBD1. Trimming cost V 0 bases and J 0 bases; bases outside gene matches: 4. The CDR3 has 18 residues. Germline V gives CDR1 SGDLS, CDR2 YYNGEE. CDR3 in amino acids: CASSVAGTGGISGNTIYF. For the CDR3, the DNA is TGTGCCAGCAGCGTAGCGGGGACAGGGGGCATCTCTGGAAACACCATATATTTT.

This clonotype came up many times. The rearrangement joins TRBV5-1 to TRBJ2-1; TRBD2 matches at 11 bases. This CDR3 comprises 18 residues. Germline trimming cut 0 bases from V and 0 bases from J; bases unmatched to any gene: 5. Germline-derived CDR1 and CDR2 are SGHRS and YFSETQ. This CDR3 reads CASSLVASGGNSYNEQFF. DNA for the CDR3: TGCGCCAGCAGCTTGGTGGCTAGCGGGGGGAACTCCTACAATGAGCAGTTCTTC.

In this sample, this clonotype turned up many times. The chain links TRBV7-9 to TRBJ1-5; 10 bases fit TRBD1. In germline, CDR1 is SEHNR, CDR2 FQNEAQ (reference sequence). The CDR3 extends over 14 amino acids. Germline trimming cut 5 bases from V and 4 bases from J; bases unmatched to any gene: 2. DNA for the CDR3: TGTGCCAGCAGCACGGACAGGGGGAATCAGCCCCAGCATTTT. It is translated as CASSTDRGNQPQHF.

The J gene is TRBJ2-3, the V gene TRBV21-1. TRBV21-1 is shown as a pseudogene. This CDR3 has 15 residues. CDR3 nucleotide sequence: TGTGCCAGCAGGGGGAATGAACCACCCACAGATACGCAGTATTTT. Amino acids: CASRGNEPPTDTQYF.

This clonotype was seen many times. The chain employs TRBV10-3 and TRBJ2-7; TRBD1 matches 7 bases. The junction had 11 bases not matched to a gene; V was cut back by 4 bases and J by 2 bases. Germline V gene sequence: CDR1 ENHRY, CDR2 SYGVKD. The CDR3 covers 16 residues. The CDR3 DNA follows: TGTGCCATCAGTGGGAATACCGGGACAGAGCCCTACGAGCAGTACTTC. Translated, it gives CAISGNTGTEPYEQYF.

The CDR3, as DNA: TGCAGCGTTGTAGGCCCTCTTAGCAATCAGCCCCAGCATTTT. Translated, it gives CSVVGPLSNQPQHF. The J gene is TRBJ1-5, the V gene TRBV29-1; no definite D call. Trimming removed 4 bases at V and 0 bases at J, with 10 bases between. Germline CDR1 SQVTM, CDR2 ANQGSEA. There are 14 residues in the CDR3.

This clonotype was observed many times. J is TRBJ2-3 and V is TRBV4-1; 7 bases map to TRBD1. The CDR3 runs 15 residues. V shed 4 bases, J shed 2 bases, and the junction held 6 bases outside the gene matches. The germline V gene encodes CDR1 MGHRA and CDR2 YSYEKL. The CDR3 here is CASSPWDSITDTQYF. Written as DNA, the CDR3 is TGCGCCAGCAGCCCCTGGGACAGCATCACAGATACGCAGTATTTT.

The rearrangement uses TRBV7-2 and TRBJ1-3, with 7 bases identical to TRBD1. The germline CDR1 and CDR2 sequences are SGHTA and FQGNSA. This CDR3 region has 14 residues. V shed 4 bases, J shed 4 bases, and the junction held 4 bases outside the gene matches. The CDR3 DNA sequence: TGTGCCAGCAGCTCTCGGGACAGAGGAAACACCATATATTTT. It codes for CASSSRDRGNTIYF.

This clonotype has at least ten counts. The rearrangement uses TRBV7-9 and TRBJ1-4, with a tentative D call TRBD1 (5 bases). This CDR3 contains 13 residues. Per germline, CDR1 SEHNR and CDR2 FQNEAQ (reference sequence). Trimming removed 5 bases from V and 6 bases from J, with 10 bases in between. This CDR3 reads CASSPGTHEKLFF. DNA of the CDR3: TGTGCCAGCAGCCCCGGGACCCATGAAAAACTGTTTTTT. Variable domain in full (rest from reference TRBV7-9 and TRBJ1-4): DTGVSQNPRHKITKRGQNVTFRCDPISEHNRLYWYRQTLGQGPEFLTYFQNEAQLEKSRLLSDRFSAERPKGSFSTLEIQRTEQGDSAMYLCASSPGTHEKLFFGSGTQLSVL.

This clonotype was counted only a few times. The chain joins TRBV18 to TRBJ2-7; 11 bases match TRBD1. This CDR3 contains 15 residues. Germline-derived CDR1 and CDR2 are KGHSH and LQKENI. Trimming took 3 bases from V and 4 from J; bases not matched to a gene: 5. The CDR3 region is CASSPQGDRGYEQYF. The CDR3 DNA is TGTGCCAGCTCACCCCAGGGGGACAGGGGGTACGAGCAGTACTTC.

This clonotype was observed many times. The chain employs TRBV5-1 and TRBJ1-2; 9 bases agree with TRBD1. V lost 4 bases and J lost 8; bases outside the gene matches: 12. CDR1 and CDR2 from the germline V gene are SGHRS and YFSETQ. The length of the CDR3 is 15 residues. CDR3 coding DNA: TGCGCCAGCAGCCTTGGACAGGGGTCAAACCTAGGCTACACCTTC. Its protein product is CASSLGQGSNLGYTF.

This clonotype turned up a few times. CDR3 nucleotides: TGCGCCAGCAGCCGGACTGGTGAGAACACCGGGGAGCTGTTTTTT. Translating gives CASSRTGENTGELFF. The rearrangement links TRBV5-1 to TRBJ2-2, with a weak D call TRBD2 (5 bases). The V and J ends lost 4 bases and 1 base respectively, with 11 bases between them. The CDR3 is 15 amino acids. Germline CDR1 SGHRS, CDR2 YFSETQ.

The rearrangement joins TRBV7-2 to TRBJ1-1; D remains unclear. CDR1 and CDR2 from the germline V gene are SGHTA and FQGNSA. Trimming cost V 5 bases and J 4 bases, with 14 bases left between them. The CDR3 contains 14 residues. The chain's CDR3 is CASSLSFAGTEAFF. CDR3 in DNA: TGTGCCAGCAGCCTCTCCTTCGCGGGCACTGAAGCTTTCTTT.

This rearrangement joins TRBV7-9 to TRBJ2-3; no clear D gene. The germline V and J ends were trimmed by 5 bases and 2 bases, with 5 bases remaining between them. Germline V gene data show CDR1 as SEHNR and CDR2 as FQNEAQ (reference sequence). The length of the CDR3 is 12 residues. CDR3 DNA sequence: TGTGCCAGCAGCCCCCACACAGATACGCAGTATTTT. Its protein is CASSPHTDTQYF.

This clonotype appeared many times. The chain recombines TRBV27 with TRBJ1-2; TRBD1 matches at 8 bases. CDR1 MNHEY and CDR2 SMNVEV come from the germline V gene (reference sequence). The V and J ends lost 2 bases and 7 bases, in that order; junction bases with no gene match: 6. This CDR3 is 14 amino acids long. The CDR3 DNA reads TGTGCCAGCAGTTTAGGGCAGGGGGCCTTTGGCTACACCTTC. Its protein is CASSLGQGAFGYTF.

This clonotype has a count of ten or more. This chain joins TRBV11-2 and TRBJ2-1; D not resolved. The V gene lost 0 bases and the J gene lost 0 bases, with 12 bases spanning the gap. The CDR3 sequence is 17 residues long. In germline, CDR1 is SGHAT, CDR2 FQNNGV. In DNA, the CDR3 is TGTGCCAGCAGCTTAGAGGGCGCCTGGGGCTCCTACAATGAGCAGTTCTTC. Protein: CASSLEGAWGSYNEQFF.

The table lists this clonotype with many counts. The V call is TRBV6-2 or TRBV6-3, the J call TRBJ2-7, with D perhaps given as TRBD1 or TRBD2 (6 bases each). The germline gives CDR1 MNHEY, CDR2 SVGEGT. The CDR3 extends over 15 amino acids. V lost 6 bases and J 3 bases, leaving 18 bases between the germline ends. In DNA, the CDR3 is TGTGCCAGCAGGCCCTGGGACACGGGACTCTACGAGCAGTACTTC. Protein: CASRPWDTGLYEQYF.

This clonotype turned up a few times. The V call is TRBV7-9, the J call TRBJ2-1; 11 positions match TRBD2. The junction had 2 bases not matched to a gene; V was cut back by 3 bases and J by 4 bases. CDR1 is SEHNR and CDR2 is FQNEAQ in the germline V gene (reference sequence). The CDR3 sequence is 15 residues long. CDR3 nucleotide sequence: TGTGCCAGCAGCTTTAGCGGGGGGGTTTACAATGAGCAGTTCTTC. Translating it yields CASSFSGGVYNEQFF.

This clonotype was observed at least ten times. J is TRBJ1-2 and V is TRBV4-1, with unresolved D. CDR1 is MGHRA, CDR2 YSYEKL, per germline. Trimming took 1 base from V and 1 from J, leaving 7 bases between them. This CDR3 contains 14 residues. CDR3 protein: CASSQVDLNYGYTF. The CDR3, as DNA: TGCGCCAGCAGCCAAGTGGATCTTAACTATGGCTACACCTTC.

Many counts were recorded for this clonotype. J is TRBJ2-7 and V is TRBV5-1; TRBD1 agrees at 7 bases. The CDR3 length is 13 residues. Looked up from germline, CDR1 is SGHRS and CDR2 is YFSETQ. V shed 7 bases and J 4 bases; nucleotides not matched to a gene: 8. In DNA, the CDR3 is TGCGCCAGCGGCATAGGGACAGCTTACGAGCAGTACTTC. Protein product: CASGIGTAYEQYF.

This clonotype occurred many times. This rearrangement joins TRBV20-1 to TRBJ2-3; TRBD2 agrees at 7 bases. V lost 5 bases, J lost 3 bases, and 5 bases stayed unmatched. The CDR3 has 13 amino acids. The germline CDR1 and CDR2 sequences are DFQATT and SNEGSKA (reference sequence). The DNA of the CDR3 is TGCAGTGCTTCAACTAGCGCAACAGATACGCAGTATTTT. Its translation: CSASTSATDTQYF.

This clonotype has ten or more counts. The J gene is TRBJ2-1, the V gene TRBV5-1; 12 bases map to TRBD2. Germline CDR1 reads SGHRS; CDR2 reads YFSETQ. CDR3 length: 15 amino acids. V lost 3 bases and J lost 4; bases outside the gene matches: 2. CDR3 amino acids: CASSSTSGGYNEQFF. CDR3 in DNA: TGCGCCAGCAGCTCCACTAGCGGGGGGTACAATGAGCAGTTCTTC.

This clonotype was seen ten or more times. V and J are TRBV29-1 and TRBJ2-3; D gene unclear. The V end was cut by 4 bases, the J end by 0 bases, with 8 bases between. The CDR3 runs to 13 residues. CDR1 is SQVTM, CDR2 ANQGSEA, per germline. As DNA, the CDR3 is TGCAGCGTTGTCGACCAGAGCACAGATACGCAGTATTTT. Encoded protein: CSVVDQSTDTQYF.

This clonotype has at least ten counts. The chain is built from TRBV20-1 and TRBJ2-1, with D perhaps TRBD2 (6 bases). V gave up 5 bases and J gave up 2 bases, with 10 bases separating them. The CDR3 is made up of 13 amino acids. From germline, CDR1 is DFQATT and CDR2 SNEGSKA (reference sequence). The CDR3 DNA reads TGCAGTGCTCAAACGGGGGCCTACAATGAGCAGTTCTTC. Translating it yields CSAQTGAYNEQFF.

This clonotype was picked up many times. V gene TRBV4-2 combines with J gene TRBJ2-7, with D unresolved. V was pared by 0 bases and J by 3 bases, with 6 bases between. Germline V gene sequence: CDR1 LGHNA, CDR2 YNFKEQ. This CDR3 is built from 13 residues. The CDR3 loop reads CASSQDDLYEQYF. The CDR3 DNA is TGTGCCAGCAGCCAAGATGATCTCTACGAGCAGTACTTC.

As concerns this clonotype: Sequence at one end of the junction differs from germline and may be a read error. The chain couples TRBV5-1 to TRBJ1-6, with 7 positions matching TRBD1. Germline CDR1 and CDR2: SGHRS and YFSETQ. The CDR3 contains 16 residues. The CDR3 sequence: CASRTAGGQLNSPLNF. The CDR3 coding sequence is TGCGCCAGCAGGACGGCTGGGGGACAGCTGAATTCACCCCTCAACTTT.

This chain links TRBV20-1 with TRBJ2-3; 7 nucleotides agree with TRBD2. CDR1 is DFQATT and CDR2 is SNEGSKA in the germline V gene (reference sequence). Unmatched junction bases numbered 11, after V lost 0 bases and J lost 2 bases. The CDR3 extends over 17 amino acids. The CDR3 bases are TGCAGTGCTAGAGATTACTCTCAGCGGGGCTTCACAGATACGCAGTATTTT. Its protein is CSARDYSQRGFTDTQYF.